The present T cell receptor beta chain was sequenced within a study of technical replicates of blood from a few donors. V was cut by 3 bases and J by 3 bases, with 14 bases left in between. Germline V gives CDR1 MGHRA, CDR2 YSYEKL. The CDR3 loop spans 15 amino acids. Sequencing was performed with immunoSEQ multiplex PCR; in TCRdb, only in-frame clones are kept and a portion is missing. Among tens of thousands of clones listed, 89% were seen once. This chain joins TRBV4-1 and TRBJ1-1; no definite D call. The specimen sequenced was PBMCs. The receptor was derived from a human donor in good health. Some clones in this sample may be carry-over from other donors' samples. The CDR3 DNA reads TGCGCCAGCAGCCAGAGCCGGGTCCGGGACACTGAAGCTTTCTTT. The encoded protein is CASSQSRVRDTEAFF.